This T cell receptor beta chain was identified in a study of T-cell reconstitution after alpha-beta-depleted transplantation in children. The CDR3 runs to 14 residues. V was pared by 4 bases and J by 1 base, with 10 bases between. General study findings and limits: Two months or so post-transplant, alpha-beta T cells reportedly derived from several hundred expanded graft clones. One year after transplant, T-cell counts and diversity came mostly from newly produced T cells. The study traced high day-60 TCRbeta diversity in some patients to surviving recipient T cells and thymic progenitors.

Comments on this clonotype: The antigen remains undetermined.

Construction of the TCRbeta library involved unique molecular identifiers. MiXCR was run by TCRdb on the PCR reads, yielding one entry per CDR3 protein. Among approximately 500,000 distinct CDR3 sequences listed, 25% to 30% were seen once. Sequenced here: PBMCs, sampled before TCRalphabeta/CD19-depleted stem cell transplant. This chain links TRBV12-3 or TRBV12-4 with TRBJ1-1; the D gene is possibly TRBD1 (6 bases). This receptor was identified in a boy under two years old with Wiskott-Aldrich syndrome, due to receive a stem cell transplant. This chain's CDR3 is CASSSDSANTEAFF. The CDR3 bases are TGTGCCAGCAGTTCGGACAGTGCGAACACTGAAGCTTTCTTT.